This is a list of T cell receptor beta chains from one sample in a study of blood T cells in healthy people across ages. TCRdb reprocessed the 5' RACE reads via MiXCR and lists one record per CDR3 protein. The table records hundreds of thousands of distinct CDR3 sequences, roughly 21% of them present only once. Material: blood. These receptors were collected from a man between 65 and 79 years old in good health. CDR3s leave out the opening cysteine and the closing phenylalanine or tryptophan. Each record gives: CDR3 length, J gene, D gene, V gene, CDR3 protein. A D gene is named only where the DNA matches it firmly.

>14|TRBJ1-4|NA|TRBV11-2
ASSLSSTHQGLKLF
>11|TRBJ2-1|NA|TRBV20-1
SATLTRANEQF
>14|TRBJ1-3|NA|TRBV11-2
ASSLDLGPSGNTIY
>10|TRBJ1-2|NA|TRBV12-3/TRBV12-4
ASAQARYGYT
>13|TRBJ1-4|NA|TRBV4-1
ASSQVGQVNEKLF
>14|TRBJ2-3|NA|TRBV5-1
ASSLSLGGFTDTQY
>14|TRBJ2-6|NA|TRBV7-9
ASRPAVNSGANVLT
>12|TRBJ2-7|NA|TRBV5-1
ASSFRELSYEQY
>15|NA|TRBD2|TRBV5-1
ASTLDTSGRSSYEQY
>13|TRBJ2-3|TRBD2|TRBV7-3
ASSNPGLASSAQY
>12|TRBJ2-1|NA|TRBV12-3/TRBV12-4
ASRGSSSYNEQF